This TCR beta chain was captured in a study of blood T cell repertoires in COVID-19. In germline, CDR1 is MDHEN, CDR2 SYDVKM. The CDR3 has 17 residues. The V gene end was trimmed by 4 bases and the J gene end by 6 bases; junction bases not matched to a gene: 12. Those enrolled, adults aged roughly 18 to 100 years, came from about two dozen US areas. Cohort placement rested on clinical history that participants reported themselves. Donors in Cohort 3 counted as recovered after two negative PCRs, clearance, or symptom resolution. In the original processing: Nucleated cell number was recorded as an estimate derived from reference gene primer amplification. The method was immunoSEQ multiplex PCR; TCRdb's version includes in-frame clones alone and lacks a portion of them. D and trimming were read from the DNA, whereas the V and J calls and clone size are those reported in that table. Among around 240,000 clones listed, around 86% were seen once.

V is TRBV28 and J is TRBJ2-7, with 13 bases matching TRBD2. Material: PBMCs or T cells enriched from blood (not recorded which). The TCR comes from a woman aged 50 to 60 who had recovered from COVID-19. CDR3 sequence: CASSSRHTSGRASEQYF. Written as DNA, the CDR3 is TGTGCCAGCAGTTCCCGACACACTAGCGGGAGGGCCTCCGAGCAGTACTTC.